The clone carrying this TCR beta chain was counted a few times. TCRdb re-analysed the RACE reads in MiXCR, keeping a single row per CDR3 protein. The data hold just over 90,000 distinct CDR3 sequences, with approximately 9% observed a single time. CDR3 size: 14 residues. With V trimmed by 5 bases and J by 3 bases, 6 bases remained unmatched. Germline V gene data show CDR1 as SGHTA and CDR2 as FQGNSA. This sample stems from a study of human T cells and chemical hapten exposure. Time point noted: healthy volunteer bleed at 2 weeks. Unfractionated whole blood was the source from which total RNA was extracted.

This chain connects TRBV7-2 to TRBJ1-1; 7 nucleotides agree with TRBD1. This sequence originates from a female donor in good health. Some clones in this sample may be carry-over from other donors' samples. Sequencing was performed on whole blood. CDR3 sequence (DNA): TGTGCCAGCAGCCCACAGGGGATGGACACTGAAGCTTTCTTT. Translation: CASSPQGMDTEAFF.